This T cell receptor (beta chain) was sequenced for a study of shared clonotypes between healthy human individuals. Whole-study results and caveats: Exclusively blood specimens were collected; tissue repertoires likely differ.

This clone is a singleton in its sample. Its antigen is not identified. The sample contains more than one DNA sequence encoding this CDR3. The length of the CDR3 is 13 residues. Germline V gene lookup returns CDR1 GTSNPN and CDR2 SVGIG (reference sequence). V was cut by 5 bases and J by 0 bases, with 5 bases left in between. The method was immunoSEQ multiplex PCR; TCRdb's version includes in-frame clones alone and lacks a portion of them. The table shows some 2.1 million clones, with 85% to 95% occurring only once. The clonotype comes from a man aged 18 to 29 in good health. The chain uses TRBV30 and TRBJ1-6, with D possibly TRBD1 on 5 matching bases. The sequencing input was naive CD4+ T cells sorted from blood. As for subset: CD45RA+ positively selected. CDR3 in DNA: TGTGCCTGGGGGGGCTCCTATAATTCACCCCTCCACTTT. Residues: CAWGGSYNSPLHF.